This T cell receptor (beta chain) was sequenced for a study of PD-L1 blockade in urothelial cancer. Study-level information: Each participant's history included 0 to 3 prior chemotherapy regimens. Samples came from 3 weeks, at the second dose, and 6 weeks into treatment. Among blood samples, the median T cell count was 130,000 to 150,000.

Germline-derived CDR1 and CDR2 are SGHDT and YYEEEE. This CDR3 comprises 15 residues. V lost 5 bases, J lost 5 bases, and 19 bases lay in between. This table comes from immunoSEQ multiplex PCR, and its TCRdb copy is limited to in-frame clones, with some not included. The sample lists roughly 32,000 clones, around 84% seen once, with under 40% in the top ten. This receptor was identified in a man between 60 and 75 years old with urothelial cancer. The source material was PBMCs, sampled around atezolizumab (anti-PD-L1) treatment. V usage is TRBV5-6 and J usage is TRBJ1-1, with a weak D call TRBD1 (6 bases). The DNA for the CDR3 is TGTGCCAGCAGGCCTGGACAGTGGGAGGGTACTGAAGCTTTCTTT. This sequence encodes CASRPGQWEGTEAFF.